These 2 T cell receptor beta chains were all obtained from the same sample, sequenced in a study of blood T cell repertoires in COVID-19. Profiling relied on immunoSEQ multiplex PCR, and the TCRdb table lists in-frame clones only, not all of them. This table holds 100,000 to 150,000 clones, roughly 83% found once. Sequencing input: peripheral blood. These receptors all stem from a man aged 40-55 years with active or convalescent COVID-19.

The gene calls are TRBV19 and TRBJ1-6, with a tentative D call TRBD1 (5 bases). Germline V CDR1 and CDR2: LNHDA, SQIVND (reference sequence). Trimming cost V 9 bases and J 6 bases, with 9 bases left between them. There are 12 residues in the CDR3. DNA for the CDR3: TGTGCCAGCCGGGACTCTAATTCACCCCTCCACTTT. Translation: CASRDSNSPLHF.

The V call is TRBV3-1 (or the pseudogene TRBV3-2), the J call TRBJ1-5; D is perhaps TRBD1 (5 bases). From germline, CDR1 is LGHDT and CDR2 YNNKEL (reference sequence). The germline V and J ends were trimmed by 3 bases and 0 bases, with 6 bases remaining between them. The CDR3 totals 14 residues. The CDR3 is CASSQTDSNQPQHF. CDR3 nucleotide sequence: TGTGCCAGCAGCCAGACAGATAGCAATCAGCCCCAGCATTTT.